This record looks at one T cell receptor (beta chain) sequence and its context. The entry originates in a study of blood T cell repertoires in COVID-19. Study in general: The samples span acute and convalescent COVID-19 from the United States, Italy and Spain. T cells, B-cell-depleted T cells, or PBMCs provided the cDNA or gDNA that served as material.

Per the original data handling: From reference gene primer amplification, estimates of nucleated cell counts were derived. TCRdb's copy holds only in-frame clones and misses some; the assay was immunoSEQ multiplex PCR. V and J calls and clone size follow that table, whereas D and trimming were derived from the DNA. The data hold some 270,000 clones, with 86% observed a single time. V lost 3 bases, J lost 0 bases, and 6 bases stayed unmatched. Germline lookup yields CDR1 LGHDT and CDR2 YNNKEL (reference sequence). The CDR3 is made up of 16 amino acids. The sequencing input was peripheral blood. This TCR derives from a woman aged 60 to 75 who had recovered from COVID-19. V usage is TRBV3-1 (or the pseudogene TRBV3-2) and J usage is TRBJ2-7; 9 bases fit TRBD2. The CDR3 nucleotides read TGTGCCAGCAGCCACCGAGCGGGGGGCTCCTCCTACGAGCAGTACTTC. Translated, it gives CASSHRAGGSSYEQYF.